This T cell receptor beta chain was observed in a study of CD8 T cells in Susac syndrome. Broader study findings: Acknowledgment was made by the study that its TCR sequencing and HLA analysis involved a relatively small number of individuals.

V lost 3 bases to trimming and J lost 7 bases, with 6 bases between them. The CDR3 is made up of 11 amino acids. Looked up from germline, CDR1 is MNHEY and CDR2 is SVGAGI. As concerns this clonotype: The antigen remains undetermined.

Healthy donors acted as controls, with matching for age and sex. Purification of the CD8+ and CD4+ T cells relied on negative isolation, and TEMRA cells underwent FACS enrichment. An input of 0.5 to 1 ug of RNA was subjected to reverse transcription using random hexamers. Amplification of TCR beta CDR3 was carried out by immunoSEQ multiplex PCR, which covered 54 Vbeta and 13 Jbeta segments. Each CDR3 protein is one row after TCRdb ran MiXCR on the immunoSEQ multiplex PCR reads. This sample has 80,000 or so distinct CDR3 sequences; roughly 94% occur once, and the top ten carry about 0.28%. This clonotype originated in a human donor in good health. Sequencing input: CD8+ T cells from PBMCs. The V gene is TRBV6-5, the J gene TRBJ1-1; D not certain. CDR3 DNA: TGTGCCAGCAGTTATGGACGTGAAGCTTTCTTT. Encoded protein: CASSYGREAFF.